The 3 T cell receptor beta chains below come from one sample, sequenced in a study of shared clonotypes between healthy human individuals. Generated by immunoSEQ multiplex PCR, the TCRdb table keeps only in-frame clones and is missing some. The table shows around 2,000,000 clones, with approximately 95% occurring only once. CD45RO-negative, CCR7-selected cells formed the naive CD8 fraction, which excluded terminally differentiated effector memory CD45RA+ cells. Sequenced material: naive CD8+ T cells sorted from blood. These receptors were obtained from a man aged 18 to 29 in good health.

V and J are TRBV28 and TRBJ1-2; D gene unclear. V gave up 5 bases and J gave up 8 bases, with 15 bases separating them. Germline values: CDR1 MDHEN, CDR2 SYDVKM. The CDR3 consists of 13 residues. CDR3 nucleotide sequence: TGTGCCAGCAGTCCCAACCCCACACAGGGCTACACCTTC. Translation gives CASSPNPTQGYTF.

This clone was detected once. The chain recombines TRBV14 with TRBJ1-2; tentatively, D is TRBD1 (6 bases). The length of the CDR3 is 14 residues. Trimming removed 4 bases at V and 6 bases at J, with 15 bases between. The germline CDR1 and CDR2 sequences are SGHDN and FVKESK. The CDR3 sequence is CASSPGGPLNGYTF. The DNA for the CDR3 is TGTGCCAGCAGCCCCGGGGGCCCTCTAAATGGCTACACCTTC.

The CDR3 region is CASSQDLGTGGDEQYF. CDR3 bases: TGCGCCAGCAGCCAAGACCTCGGGACAGGGGGGGACGAGCAGTACTTC. V gene TRBV4-3 combines with J gene TRBJ2-7, with 11 bases matching TRBD1. The ends lost 0 bases at V and 5 bases at J; junction bases unmatched: 6. The CDR3 length is 16 residues. CDR1 is LGHNA and CDR2 is YSLEER in the germline V gene.